This T cell receptor beta chain was recovered during a study of cytomegalovirus exposure and HLA in healthy donors. CDR1 and CDR2 from the germline V gene are LNHDA and SQIVND (reference sequence). V lost 4 bases and J lost 10; bases outside the gene matches: 7. The CDR3 covers 15 residues. The primer mix had 60 Vbeta and 13 Jbeta primers. Here immunoSEQ multiplex PCR was the method, and the copy in TCRdb shows in-frame clones only, minus some. The data show about 120,000 clones, roughly 79% seen once. This clonotype was obtained from a woman aged 40 to 50 in good health and CMV-seronegative. The V call is TRBV19, the J call TRBJ2-1; TRBD2 agrees at 13 bases. Sequenced sample: PBMCs. Written as DNA, the CDR3 is TGTGCCAGTAGTAAGGGACTAGCGGGACAAGACGAGCAGTTCTTC. This translates into CASSKGLAGQDEQFF.